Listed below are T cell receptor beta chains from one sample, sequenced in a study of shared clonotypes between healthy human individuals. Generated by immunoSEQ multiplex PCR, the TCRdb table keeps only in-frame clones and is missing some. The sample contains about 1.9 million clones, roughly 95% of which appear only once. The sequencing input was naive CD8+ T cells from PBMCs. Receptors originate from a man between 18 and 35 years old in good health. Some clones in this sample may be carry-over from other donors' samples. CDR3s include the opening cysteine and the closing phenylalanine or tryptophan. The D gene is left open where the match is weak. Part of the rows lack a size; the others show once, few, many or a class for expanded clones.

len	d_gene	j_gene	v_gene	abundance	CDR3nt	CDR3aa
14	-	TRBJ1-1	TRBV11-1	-	TGTGCCAGCAGCTACACGAGCGGTAGGGGCACAGCTTTCTTT	CASSYTSGRGTAFF
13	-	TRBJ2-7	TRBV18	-	TGTGCCAGCTCACCAGAGGGCCCCATAGAGCAGTACTTC	CASSPEGPIEQYF
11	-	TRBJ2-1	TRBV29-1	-	TGCAGCGTCGCAGTGAACAATGAGCAGTTCTTC	CSVAVNNEQFF
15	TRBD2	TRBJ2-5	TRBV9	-	TGTGCCAGCAGCCCCGCTAGCGGGTACCAAGAGACCCAGTACTTC	CASSPASGYQETQYF
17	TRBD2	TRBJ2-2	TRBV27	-	TGTGCCAGCAGTTTTCTAGGGACTAGCGGGCACACCGGGGAGCTGTTTTTT	CASSFLGTSGHTGELFF
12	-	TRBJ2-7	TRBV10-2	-	TGCGCCAGCAGTGACCCCTCCTACGAGCAGTACTTC	CASSDPSYEQYF
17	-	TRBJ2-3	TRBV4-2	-	TGTGCCAGCAGCCAACCCCAGTGGGCCGAAGAGACAGATACGCAGTATTTT	CASSQPQWAEETDTQYF
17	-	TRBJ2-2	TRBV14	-	TGTGCCAGCAGCAAAGGAAGGGGACTTCAATACCCCGGGGAGCTGTTTTTT	CASSKGRGLQYPGELFF
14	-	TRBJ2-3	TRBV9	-	TGTGCCAGCAGCGACAGGGATCGCACAGATACGCAGTATTTT	CASSDRDRTDTQYF
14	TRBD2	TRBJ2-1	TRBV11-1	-	TGTGCCAGCAGCGGGACTAGCGGTTACAATGAGCAGTTCTTC	CASSGTSGYNEQFF
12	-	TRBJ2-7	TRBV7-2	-	TGTGCCAGCAGCCGGGGTATTTACGAGCAGTACTTC	CASSRGIYEQYF
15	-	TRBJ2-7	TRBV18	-	TGTGCCAGCTCACCACCGGAGAGGGTCCCCTACGAGCAGTACTTC	CASSPPERVPYEQYF
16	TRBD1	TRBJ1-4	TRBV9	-	TGTGCCAGCAGCGTGACAGGGACAGCAACTAATGAAAAACTGTTTTTT	CASSVTGTATNEKLFF
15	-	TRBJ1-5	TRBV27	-	TGTGCCAGCAGTTTTCTAGGGGTGAGCAATCAGCCCCAGCATTTT	CASSFLGVSNQPQHF
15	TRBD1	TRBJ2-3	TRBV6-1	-	TGTGCCAGCAGTATGGACAGGGCTGAGCCAGATACGCAGTATTTT	CASSMDRAEPDTQYF
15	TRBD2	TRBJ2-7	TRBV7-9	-	TGTGCCAGCAGCGGCTCGAGGGAGGGGTCCTACGAGCAGTACTTC	CASSGSREGSYEQYF
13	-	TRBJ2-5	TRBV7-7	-	TGTGCCAGCAGCTTAGAGCGGGAAGAGACCCAGTACTTC	CASSLEREETQYF
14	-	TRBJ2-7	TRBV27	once	TGTGCCAGCAGTTTAAGGTCCGGACGGAACGAGCAGTACTTC	CASSLRSGRNEQYF
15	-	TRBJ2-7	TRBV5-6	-	TGTGCCAGCAGCCTGTTCACAGGGAGGTCCTACGAGCAGTACTTC	CASSLFTGRSYEQYF
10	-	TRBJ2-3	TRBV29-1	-	TGCAGCGTTGATAAGGGTACGCAGTATTTT	CSVDKGTQYF
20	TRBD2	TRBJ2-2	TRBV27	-	TGTGCCAGCAGTTTAATTGATATGACCAGCGGGAGGACTAACACCGGGGAGCTGTTTTTT	CASSLIDMTSGRTNTGELFF
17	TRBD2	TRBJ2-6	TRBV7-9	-	TGTGCCAGCAGCCATGCGGGGGGCCCCTCTGGGGCCAACGTCCTGACTTTC	CASSHAGGPSGANVLTF
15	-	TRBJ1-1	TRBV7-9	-	TGTGCCAGCAGCTTAGAAAGGACACCGAACACTGAAGCTTTCTTT	CASSLERTPNTEAFF
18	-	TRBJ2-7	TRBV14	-	TGTGCCAGCAGCCAAGATTATGGTTCCCTAACTAGCTACTACGAGCAGTACTTC	CASSQDYGSLTSYYEQYF
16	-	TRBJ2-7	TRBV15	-	TGTGCCACCAGCAGAGATCGGTTGGTTAACTCCTACGAGCAGTACTTC	CATSRDRLVNSYEQYF
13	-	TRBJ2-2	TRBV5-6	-	TGTGCCAGCAGCTTGGGCTGGCCCGGGGAGCTGTTTTTT	CASSLGWPGELFF
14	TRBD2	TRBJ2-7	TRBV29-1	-	TGCAGCGTTGAAGAGGGGGCTAGCGGGTACGAGCAGTACTTC	CSVEEGASGYEQYF
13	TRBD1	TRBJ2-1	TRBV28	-	TGTGCCAGCAGTAGACAGGGGGGCAATGAGCAGTTCTTC	CASSRQGGNEQFF
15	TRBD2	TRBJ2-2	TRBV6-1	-	TGTGCCAGCAGTCCGAGGACTAGCGGGACCGGGGAGCTGTTTTTT	CASSPRTSGTGELFF
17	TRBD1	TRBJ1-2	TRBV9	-	TGTGCCAGCAGCGTAGAGGTCCGAGAGGGGGCGAGAAATGGCTACACCTTC	CASSVEVREGARNGYTF
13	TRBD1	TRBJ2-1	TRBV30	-	TGTGCCTGGAGTGTACCAGGGGGAAATGAGCAGTTCTTC	CAWSVPGGNEQFF
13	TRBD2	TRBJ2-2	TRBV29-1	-	TGCAGCGTACGGGACTATCAGACCGGGGAGCTGTTTTTT	CSVRDYQTGELFF
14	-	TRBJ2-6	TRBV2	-	TGTGCCTGGGGTGGAGGCTCTGGGGCCAACGTCCTGACTTTC	CAWGGGSGANVLTF
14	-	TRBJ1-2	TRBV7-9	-	TGTGCCAGCAGCCCCAGGGAAGTTAACTATGGCTACACCTTC	CASSPREVNYGYTF
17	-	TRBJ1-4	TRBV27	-	TGTGCCAGCAGTTCCTGGAGGACGGGAGCAACTAATGAAAAACTGTTTTTT	CASSSWRTGATNEKLFF
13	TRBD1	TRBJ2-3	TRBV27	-	TGTGCCAGCAGTTTAGGGACAGGGCTCGCGCAGTATTTT	CASSLGTGLAQYF
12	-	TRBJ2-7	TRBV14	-	TGTGCCAGCAGCCAAGAGGTCTACGAGCAGTACTTC	CASSQEVYEQYF
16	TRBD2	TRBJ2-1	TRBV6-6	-	TGTGCCAGCAGACCCGGGGGGCGGGAGGTCATTAATGAGCAGTTCTTC	CASRPGGREVINEQFF
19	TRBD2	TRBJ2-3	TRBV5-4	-	TGTGCCAGCAGCTCACCCGGGACTAGCGGGAGTTTGATCGCAGATACGCAGTATTTT	CASSSPGTSGSLIADTQYF
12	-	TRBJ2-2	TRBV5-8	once	TGTGCCAGCAGACCCAGGGCCGGGGAGCTGTTTTTT	CASRPRAGELFF
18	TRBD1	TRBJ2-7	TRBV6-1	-	TGTGCCAGCAGTGACAGTCGGACAGGGGGTACCGTCGGCTACGAGCAGTACTTC	CASSDSRTGGTVGYEQYF
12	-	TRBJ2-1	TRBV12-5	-	TGTGCTAGTGGTTTAGGCCAGCATGAGCAGTTCTTC	CASGLGQHEQFF
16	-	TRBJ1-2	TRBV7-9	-	TGTGCCAGCTACGGGGCCGACCGACTAAGCAACTATGGCTACACCTTC	CASYGADRLSNYGYTF
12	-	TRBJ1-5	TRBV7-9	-	TGTGCCAGCAGCTTAACACCCGAGCCCCAGCATTTT	CASSLTPEPQHF
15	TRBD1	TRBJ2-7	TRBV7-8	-	TGTGCCAGCAGCTTAGGAGGGACAGGGCTAGCCGAGCAGTACTTC	CASSLGGTGLAEQYF